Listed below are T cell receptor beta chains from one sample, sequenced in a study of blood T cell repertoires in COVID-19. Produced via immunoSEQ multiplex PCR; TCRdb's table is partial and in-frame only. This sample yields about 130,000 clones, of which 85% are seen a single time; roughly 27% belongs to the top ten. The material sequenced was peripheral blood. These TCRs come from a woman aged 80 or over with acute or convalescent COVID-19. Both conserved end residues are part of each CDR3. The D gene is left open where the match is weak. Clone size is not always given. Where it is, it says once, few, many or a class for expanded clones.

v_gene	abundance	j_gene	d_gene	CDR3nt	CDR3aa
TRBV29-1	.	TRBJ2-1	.	TGCAGCGCCAGCACACAGGGGGGGCCTTACAATGAGCAGTTCTTC	CSASTQGGPYNEQFF
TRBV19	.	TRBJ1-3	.	TGTGCCAGTACAGGGTCCGTCGGAAACACCATATATTTT	CASTGSVGNTIYF
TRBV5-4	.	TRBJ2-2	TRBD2	TGTGCCAGCAGCTTGGGCGGGGGAGCGAACACCGGGGAGCTGTTTTTT	CASSLGGGANTGELFF
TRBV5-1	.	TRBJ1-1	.	TGCGCCAGCAGCTTGACAGTGGCGAGCACTGAAGCTTTCTTT	CASSLTVASTEAFF
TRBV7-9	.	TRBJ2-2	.	TGTGCCAGCAGCTTAGGGCCCGCAGGGTTGGGGAACACCGGGGAGCTGTTTTTT	CASSLGPAGLGNTGELFF
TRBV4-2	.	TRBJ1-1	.	TGTGCCAGCAGCCAAGATCAAGGGCTCGGGAGGACTGAAGCTTTCTTT	CASSQDQGLGRTEAFF
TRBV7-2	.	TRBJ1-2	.	TGTGCCAGCAGCTTAGACTTGGCTGCGGGGGTTCGCTACACCTTC	CASSLDLAAGVRYTF
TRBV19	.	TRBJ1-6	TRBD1	TGTGCCAGTAGTATGACAGGGAGAAGCTCCTATAATTCACCCCTCCACTTT	CASSMTGRSSYNSPLHF
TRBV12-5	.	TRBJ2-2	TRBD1	TGTGCTAGTGGTTCCCGACAGGGTGAAACCGGGGAGCTGTTTTTT	CASGSRQGETGELFF
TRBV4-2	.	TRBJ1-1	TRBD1	TGTGCCAGCAGCTCAAGAAGGGGACAGGGGTATGACACTGAAGCTTTCTTT	CASSSRRGQGYDTEAFF
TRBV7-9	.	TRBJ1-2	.	TGTGCCAGCAGCTTAATGGCGGCCGGCTACACCTTC	CASSLMAAGYTF
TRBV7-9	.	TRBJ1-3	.	TGTGCCAGCAGCTTAAGGCAGGGACAACCCTCTGGAAACACCATATATTTT	CASSLRQGQPSGNTIYF
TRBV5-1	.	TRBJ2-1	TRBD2	TGCGCCAGCGTGCCGGGACTATACTACAATGAGCAGTTCTTC	CASVPGLYYNEQFF
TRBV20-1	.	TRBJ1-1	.	TGCAGTGCTAGGACAGGTTCTGAAGCTTTCTTT	CSARTGSEAFF
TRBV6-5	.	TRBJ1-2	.	TGTGCCAGCAGAACGACAGGCTATGGCTACACCTTC	CASRTTGYGYTF
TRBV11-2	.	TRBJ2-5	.	TGTGCCAGCAGCCGGACAGCCATTCAAGAGACCCAGTACTTC	CASSRTAIQETQYF
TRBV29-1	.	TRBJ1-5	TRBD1	TGCAGCGTTGAGATGACAGGGTCAGGGGGTAATCAGCCCCAGCATTTT	CSVEMTGSGGNQPQHF
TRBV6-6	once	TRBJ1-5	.	TGTGCCAGCAGTTACGGCAGGGGTAATCAGCCCCAGCATTTT	CASSYGRGNQPQHF
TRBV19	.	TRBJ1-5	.	TGTGCCAGTAGTATGATTGGACAGAGCAATCAGCCCCAGCATTTT	CASSMIGQSNQPQHF
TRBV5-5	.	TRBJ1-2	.	TGTGCCAGCAGCTGGGGGGGCCCGGACTATGGCTACACCTTC	CASSWGGPDYGYTF
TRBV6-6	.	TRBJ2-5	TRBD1	TGTGCCAGCAATAACAGGGGGGAAGAGACCCAGTACTTC	CASNNRGEETQYF